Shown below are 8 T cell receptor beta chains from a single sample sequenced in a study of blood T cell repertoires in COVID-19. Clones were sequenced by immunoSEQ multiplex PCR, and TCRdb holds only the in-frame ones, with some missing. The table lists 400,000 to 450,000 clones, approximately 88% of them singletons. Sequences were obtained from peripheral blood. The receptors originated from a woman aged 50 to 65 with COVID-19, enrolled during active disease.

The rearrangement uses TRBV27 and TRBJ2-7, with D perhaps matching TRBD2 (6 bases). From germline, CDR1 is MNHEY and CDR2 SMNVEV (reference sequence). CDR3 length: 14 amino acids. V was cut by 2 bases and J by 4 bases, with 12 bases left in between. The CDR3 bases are TGTGCCAGCAGTTTACGAGGGGCGGGGTACGAGCAGTACTTC. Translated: CASSLRGAGYEQYF.

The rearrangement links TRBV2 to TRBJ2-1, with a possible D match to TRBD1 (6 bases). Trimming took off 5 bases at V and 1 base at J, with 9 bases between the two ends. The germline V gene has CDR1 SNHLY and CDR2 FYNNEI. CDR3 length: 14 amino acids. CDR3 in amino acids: CASSRTVSYNEQFF. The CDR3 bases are TGTGCCAGCAGTCGGACAGTTTCCTACAATGAGCAGTTCTTC.

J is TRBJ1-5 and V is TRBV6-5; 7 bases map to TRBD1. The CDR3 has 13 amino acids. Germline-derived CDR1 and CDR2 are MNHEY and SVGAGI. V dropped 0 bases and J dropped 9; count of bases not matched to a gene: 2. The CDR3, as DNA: TGTGCCAGCAGTTACTCCTCAGGGGGGCCCCAGCATTTT. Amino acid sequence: CASSYSSGGPQHF.

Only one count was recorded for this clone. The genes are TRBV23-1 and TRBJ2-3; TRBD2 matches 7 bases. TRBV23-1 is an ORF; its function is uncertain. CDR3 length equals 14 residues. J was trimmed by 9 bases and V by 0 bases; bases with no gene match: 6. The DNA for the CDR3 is TGCGCCAGCAGTCAATCCGAGGGGCGGGAGACGCAGTATTTT. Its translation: CASSQSEGRETQYF.

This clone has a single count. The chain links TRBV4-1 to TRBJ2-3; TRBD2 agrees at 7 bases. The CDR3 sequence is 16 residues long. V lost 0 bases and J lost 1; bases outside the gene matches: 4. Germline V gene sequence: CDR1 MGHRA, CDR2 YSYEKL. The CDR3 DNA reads TGCGCCAGCAGCCAAGAGGAAAGCGGGGGCACAGATACGCAGTATTTT. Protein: CASSQEESGGTDTQYF.

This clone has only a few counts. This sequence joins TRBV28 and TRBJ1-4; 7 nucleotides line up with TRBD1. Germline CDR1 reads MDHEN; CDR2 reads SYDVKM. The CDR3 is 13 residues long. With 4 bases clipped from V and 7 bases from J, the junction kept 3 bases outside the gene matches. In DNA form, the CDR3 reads TGTGCCAGCAGTTCACGACAGGGTGAAAAACTGTTTTTT. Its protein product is CASSSRQGEKLFF.

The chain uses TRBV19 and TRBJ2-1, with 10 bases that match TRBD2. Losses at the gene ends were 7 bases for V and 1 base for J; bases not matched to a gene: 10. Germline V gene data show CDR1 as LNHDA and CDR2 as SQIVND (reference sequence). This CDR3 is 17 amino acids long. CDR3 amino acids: CASTPDGAGGSYNEQFF. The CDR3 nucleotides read TGTGCCAGTACCCCCGATGGAGCGGGGGGGTCCTACAATGAGCAGTTCTTC.

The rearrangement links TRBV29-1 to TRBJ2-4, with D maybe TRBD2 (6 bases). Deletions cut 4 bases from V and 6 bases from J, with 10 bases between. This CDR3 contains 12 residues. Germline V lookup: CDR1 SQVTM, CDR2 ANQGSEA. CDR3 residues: CSVVGGTNIQYF. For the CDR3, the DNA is TGCAGCGTTGTGGGGGGAACAAACATTCAGTACTTC.